Listed here is a single T cell receptor beta chain. Its antigen is unidentified. A second about 6 to 12 cycle PCR used barcoded and J-beta primers. Carrying 12 random nucleotides, a template-switch adaptor labeled each individual cDNA molecule. TCRdb reprocessed the 5' RACE reads via MiXCR and lists one record per CDR3 protein. Altogether about 800,000 distinct CDR3 sequences are present, around a quarter being singletons, with the ten largest covering approximately 3.7%. The sample is drawn from a study of blood T cells in healthy people across ages. Study-wide results and caveats: Long-lived donors carried more naive CD4+ cells and greater diversity than aged donors. The study regarded diversity estimates from one million T cells as underestimates.

With 1 base removed from V and 0 bases from J, the gap between germline ends came to 19 bases. The CDR3 length is 18 residues. Germline V CDR1 and CDR2: LGHNA, YSLEER. The same sample was also studied in work on T cells of mothers and their children.

This sequence was found in a boy between 10 and 17 years old in good health. The gene calls are TRBV4-3 and TRBJ2-7, with a weak D call TRBD2 (5 bases). The specimen was blood. The CDR3 bases are TGCGCCAGCAGCCAAGGTGTGCAAGCACGGGATACCTCCTACGAGCAGTACTTC. It translates to CASSQGVQARDTSYEQYF.